This record covers a single TCR beta chain. The antigen is undetermined. Germline-derived CDR1 and CDR2 are LGHNT and FRNRAP. The V end lost 5 bases, the J end lost 5 bases, and 15 bases lay between the germline ends. CDR3 length equals 15 residues. The data belong to a study of cytomegalovirus exposure and HLA in healthy donors. Background on the study: Caucasian-associated ancestry cluster membership applied to about 83% of around 400 genotyped donors. Study-level points and caveats: Most TCR sequences were seen very rarely across donors, but some public TCRs occurred in many. Among donors in an Asian-associated ancestry cluster, a later analysis reportedly found fewer N-insertions than the roughly 700-donor mean. As a later analysis revealed, the rate of TCR association differed by HLA locus, with DRB1 most and HLA-C fewest.

With 60 Vbeta and 13 Jbeta primers, the PCR was carried out. Sequenced by immunoSEQ multiplex PCR; TCRdb stores in-frame clones only, minus some. The sample includes about 220,000 clones, about 74% of them seen just once. J is TRBJ2-2 and V is TRBV12-5; maybe TRBD2 (5 bases). The sequence was collected from a woman aged 30 to 39 in good health and CMV-seronegative. Sequencing was carried out using PBMCs. The CDR3 bases are TGTGCTAGTGGTCAGAGGACGTCGGGGACCGGGGAGCTGTTTTTT. Its protein product is CASGQRTSGTGELFF.